This entry lists 11 T cell receptor beta chains sequenced from one sample in a study of T cells in localized non-small cell lung cancer. This table comes from immunoSEQ multiplex PCR, and its TCRdb copy is limited to in-frame clones, with some not included. There are around 78,000 clones in the sample; 75% to 85% occur only once, and approximately 9.7% lies in the top ten. The input for sequencing was peripheral blood, taken before any cancer treatment. These receptors were taken from a female donor aged 60 or older with stage I lung adenocarcinoma.

The chain has TRBV5-6 and TRBJ1-1, with D hard to call. Germline V gene data show CDR1 as SGHDT and CDR2 as YYEEEE. The CDR3 totals 13 residues. Trimming removed 9 bases from V and 0 bases from J, with 12 bases in between. CDR3 bases: TGTGCCACCGCGGCCCGCGTGAACACTGAAGCTTTCTTT. This codes for CATAARVNTEAFF.

V and J are TRBV28 and TRBJ1-1, with 7 bases fitting TRBD1. Looked up from germline, CDR1 is MDHEN and CDR2 is SYDVKM. CDR3 length equals 15 residues. Trimming took 7 bases from V and 1 from J; bases not matched to a gene: 9. The CDR3 sequence is CASTKERGRNTEAFF. DNA for the CDR3: TGTGCCAGCACCAAAGAAAGGGGGCGGAACACTGAAGCTTTCTTT.

The chain carries TRBV27 and TRBJ1-1; D is unresolved. Germline lookup yields CDR1 MNHEY and CDR2 SMNVEV (reference sequence). V gave up 5 bases and J gave up 4 bases, with 14 bases separating them. This CDR3 has 14 amino acids. In DNA form, the CDR3 reads TGTGCCAGCAGTCCCGGGCCCAGCCCCACTGAAGCTTTCTTT. Protein sequence: CASSPGPSPTEAFF.

This rearrangement joins TRBV5-6 to TRBJ1-2; unclear D gene. V dropped 4 bases and J dropped 4 bases, with 17 bases sitting between them. The length of the CDR3 is 15 residues. Germline CDR1 reads SGHDT; CDR2 reads YYEEEE. The CDR3 coding sequence is TGTGCCAGCAGCCGGGTGGAGGGCCTCTCCTATGGCTACACCTTC. Protein sequence: CASSRVEGLSYGYTF.

The genes are TRBV11-2 and TRBJ2-1; 7 bases fit TRBD2. V lost 5 bases to trimming and J lost 7 bases; unmatched junction nucleotides: 8. This CDR3 has 14 amino acids. Germline-derived CDR1 and CDR2 are SGHAT and FQNNGV. CDR3 bases: TGTGCCAGCAGCCGCACGGGACTAAATAATGAGCAGTTCTTC. It is translated as CASSRTGLNNEQFF.

The rearrangement uses TRBV29-1 and TRBJ2-2; 7 bases map to TRBD1. Germline V gene data show CDR1 as SQVTM and CDR2 as ANQGSEA. This CDR3 region has 14 residues. V shed 6 bases and J 2 bases; nucleotides not matched to a gene: 6. The CDR3 sequence: CSVTGTANTGELFF. The CDR3 DNA reads TGCAGCGTCACCGGGACAGCTAACACCGGGGAGCTGTTTTTT.

The chain recombines TRBV6-5 with TRBJ1-2; no clear D gene. The CDR3 contains 11 residues. Germline V lookup: CDR1 MNHEY, CDR2 SVGAGI. With 6 bases removed from V and 6 bases from J, the gap between germline ends came to 8 bases. As DNA, the CDR3 is TGTGCCAGCAGCGAAGGCGATGGCTACACCTTC. It encodes CASSEGDGYTF.

The rearrangement joins TRBV5-6 to TRBJ2-5; 11 bases are shared with TRBD2. V trimming: 0 bases; J trimming: 2 bases; junction bases outside the gene matches: 3. CDR3 length equals 16 residues. The germline V gene encodes CDR1 SGHDT and CDR2 YYEEEE. DNA of the CDR3: TGTGCCAGCAGCTTGGACGGGACTAGCGGACAAGAGACCCAGTACTTC. Encoded protein: CASSLDGTSGQETQYF.

This clone turned up a few times. The chain is built from TRBV4-3 and TRBJ1-2; D may be TRBD1 (5 bases). V was shortened by 0 bases and J by 2 bases, with 13 bases between the two germline ends. The CDR3 is 16 amino acids. Germline V gene lookup returns CDR1 LGHNA and CDR2 YSLEER. CDR3 DNA sequence: TGCGCCAGCAGCCAAGAGGCTTCCCCAGGGAACTATGGCTACACCTTC. As protein: CASSQEASPGNYGYTF.

About this clone itself: Other DNA sequences in this specimen translate into the identical CDR3. The chain recombines TRBV4-2 with TRBJ1-2; D is ambiguous. CDR1 LGHNA and CDR2 YNFKEQ come from the germline V gene. V lost 1 base to trimming and J lost 4 bases, with 7 bases between them. The CDR3 extends over 13 amino acids. The DNA for the CDR3 is TGTGCCAGCAGCCAAGCAGGAAGCTATGGCTACACCTTC. This encodes CASSQAGSYGYTF.

This clone was observed a few times. The V gene is TRBV5-1, the J gene TRBJ2-2; D uncertain. The CDR3 has 12 residues. Trimming stripped 8 bases from V and 3 bases from J, with 8 bases between. CDR1 SGHRS and CDR2 YFSETQ come from the germline V gene. CDR3 sequence: CASRLDTGELFF. In DNA, the CDR3 is TGCGCCAGTCGGCTCGACACCGGGGAGCTGTTTTTT.